This is a list of T cell receptor beta chains from one sample in a study of cytomegalovirus exposure and HLA in healthy donors. Clones were read by immunoSEQ multiplex PCR, and TCRdb kept only the in-frame ones, dropping some. The sample includes roughly 76,000 clones, around 86% seen only once; the top ten take 1.5% to 2.5%. Source material: PBMCs. The receptors were sampled from a woman between 25 and 40 years old in good health and CMV-seronegative. Each CDR3 is given without its conserved first and last residue. The order of the fields is V gene, J gene, CDR3 protein.

>TRBV7-9|TRBJ2-2
ASSFPGLAGGVKTGELF
>TRBV19|TRBJ2-7
ASSKAGDEQY
>TRBV13|TRBJ1-2
ASSPPEGGFYGYT
>TRBV7-3|TRBJ2-2
ASSPGAGGPRELF
>TRBV7-8|-
ASSSGLAGSGLLYEQY
>TRBV27|TRBJ2-3
ASSSQGSTDTQY
>TRBV6-6|TRBJ2-3
ASSYRVGRGTDTQY
>TRBV7-9|TRBJ1-1
ASSFLQANTEAF
>TRBV7-9|-
ASSLAGQGPYEQY
>TRBV12-5|TRBJ1-5
ASGREDQPQH
>TRBV4-2|-
ASSQGTNYEQY
>TRBV7-2|TRBJ1-2
ASSLVFPGNYGYT
>TRBV19|TRBJ1-5
ASSREGAGVSNQPQH
>TRBV11-2|TRBJ2-7
ASEGAYEQY
>TRBV5-1|TRBJ2-4
ASSLVTGNRIQY
>TRBV28|TRBJ1-3
ASSPRTGGTGNTIY
>TRBV28|TRBJ2-3
ASNSPTGLTDTQY
>TRBV10-3|TRBJ2-1
AISGKAYNEQF
>TRBV5-1|TRBJ2-5
ASSNTRGRSETQY
>TRBV10-3|TRBJ2-7
AIRAVGGTSGRSYEQY
>TRBV19|TRBJ1-5
ASSSGLRNQPQH
>TRBV4-1|TRBJ1-2
ASSQTRSGQGGYYGYT
>TRBV29-1|TRBJ2-6
SGYTRGGANVLT
>TRBV2|TRBJ2-5
AGGGRQTGETQY
>TRBV19|TRBJ1-4
ASASGGGYEKLF
>TRBV13|TRBJ2-7
ASSTTTSGITAEQY
>TRBV4-2|TRBJ2-7
ASSQVTGGFYEQY
>TRBV7-2|TRBJ2-5
ASRRESSRQETQY
>TRBV11-2|TRBJ2-3
ASSLPSGTVPDTQY
>TRBV5-1|TRBJ2-5
ASSLGQGRETQY
>TRBV10-3|TRBJ2-7
AISHPGLAGEQY
>TRBV5-1|TRBJ2-3
ASSVWQGFGDTQY
>TRBV6-5|TRBJ1-2
ASSLLGPIYGYT
>TRBV4-2|TRBJ2-1
ASSQAWTGGYNEQF
>TRBV7-3|TRBJ2-1
ASSSTSGPFNEQF
>TRBV2|TRBJ2-1
ASKLVNSYNEQF